A selection of T cell receptor beta chains follows, all from one sample in a study of T cell repertoires in cytomegalovirus infection. These TCRs' antigens remain unknown. Via MiXCR, TCRdb re-called the reads, giving one row per CDR3 protein. The sample lists around 140,000 distinct CDR3 sequences; roughly a third were seen once. The source was CD8+ T cells from cultured PBMCs, collected from culture after CMV antigen stimulation. All receptors derive from a human donor in good health (CMV status not recorded). Some clones in this sample may be carry-over from other donors' samples. Each CDR3 is given with its conserved first and last residue. A D gene is named only where the DNA matches it firmly. Only some rows state a clone size, as once, few, many or a class for expanded clones.

V gene	clone size	D gene	J gene	CDR3 DNA	CDR3 protein
TRBV30	many	TRBD2	TRBJ2-1	TGTGCCTGGAGTCACAAGCGCGGGAGCTCCTACAATGAGCAGTTCTTC	CAWSHKRGSSYNEQFF
TRBV25-1	-	-	TRBJ2-2	TGTGCCAGCAGTGACAGGGGATGGACCGGGGAGCTGTTTTTT	CASSDRGWTGELFF
TRBV18	few	-	TRBJ1-5	TGTGCCAGCTCACCGACGGGGGGCGCGGGTCAGCCCCAGCATTTT	CASSPTGGAGQPQHF
TRBV6-6	few	-	TRBJ2-3	TGTGCCAGCAAGGAGCCGTGGGGGGCAAATACGCAGTATTTT	CASKEPWGANTQYF
TRBV7-4	once	TRBD2	TRBJ2-3	TGTGCCAGCAGCCAAGGCCCGGGGGGGCCCCCTTATAACACAGATACGCAGTATTTT	CASSQGPGGPPYNTDTQYF
TRBV6-1	-	-	TRBJ1-1	TGTGCCAGCAGTGAAATCGGTTGGGACAACACTGAAGCTTTCTTT	CASSEIGWDNTEAFF
TRBV12-3/TRBV12-4	once	-	TRBJ1-5	TGTGCCAGCAGCCTACGGACGGCTACCAATCAGCCCCAGCATTTT	CASSLRTATNQPQHF
TRBV12-3/TRBV12-4	many	-	TRBJ1-1	TGTGCCAGCAGCTCGGGGAACACTGAAGCTTTCTTT	CASSSGNTEAFF
TRBV7-9	-	-	TRBJ1-4	TGTGCCAGCAGCACCGTGGTGCTTCCACTGTTTTTT	CASSTVVLPLFF
TRBV20-1	-	TRBD1	TRBJ1-5	TGCAGTGCTAGGGATTTGACAGGGGAGTTCGATCAGCCCCAGCATTTT	CSARDLTGEFDQPQHF
TRBV18	once	-	TRBJ2-7	TGTGCCAGCTCACCAACCCTATGGCCGGTCTCCTACGAGCAGTACTTC	CASSPTLWPVSYEQYF
TRBV5-6	-	TRBD1	TRBJ1-4	TGTGCCAGCAGCTCCTCCGGACAGGGAGGCGAAAAACTGTTTTTT	CASSSSGQGGEKLFF
TRBV12-3/TRBV12-4	many	TRBD2	TRBJ2-1	TGTGCCAGCAGTTTTGTCGGGGGGGCCAGCAATGAGCAGTTCTTC	CASSFVGGASNEQFF
TRBV19	-	-	TRBJ2-7	TGTGCCAGTAGTATAGTAGGCTCCTACGAGCAGTACTTC	CASSIVGSYEQYF
TRBV20-1	-	-	TRBJ2-7	TGCAGTGCTAGATACCCTGCTACCTACGAGCAGTACTTC	CSARYPATYEQYF
TRBV19	-	-	TRBJ1-6	TGTGCCAGTAGTAAACAGGGCCACCATCCCCACTTT	CASSKQGHHPHF
TRBV6-5	few	-	TRBJ2-7	TGTGCCAGCAGTTACAGTGGGGTGCAGTACTTC	CASSYSGVQYF
TRBV15	-	-	TRBJ2-2	TGTGCCACCAGGTCAAACGGACGGAGCACCGGGGAGCTGTTTTTT	CATRSNGRSTGELFF
TRBV6-6	few	-	TRBJ2-5	TGTGCCAGCAGTCCTCAGGGTACCGAGACCCAGTACTTC	CASSPQGTETQYF
TRBV20-1	-	TRBD2	TRBJ2-7	TGCAGTGCTAGAGGGATAGCGGGGTTCTACGAGCAGTACTTC	CSARGIAGFYEQYF
TRBV25-1	-	-	TRBJ1-5	TGTGCCAGCAGTGTTGGGTCTGGACAGCCCCAGCATTTT	CASSVGSGQPQHF
TRBV7-8	-	-	TRBJ2-1	TGTGCCAGCAGCCCCCTGGGGGATGAGCAGTTCTTC	CASSPLGDEQFF
TRBV4-3	-	-	TRBJ1-1	TGCGCCAGCAGCCAATCACCCAGTTCGGGTTACACTAAAGCTTTCTTT	CASSQSPSSGYTKAFF
TRBV3-1	-	-	TRBJ2-1	TGTGCCAGCAGTCTTACAGGGTTAGAGTTCAAGGGTGAGCAGTTCTTC	CASSLTGLEFKGEQFF
TRBV11-2	-	-	TRBJ2-5	TGTGCCAGCAGCTTAGGGGAAGGGATTGGAACCCCAGGAATGGAGACCCAGTACTTC	CASSLGEGIGTPGMETQYF
TRBV6-1	-	-	TRBJ2-6	TGTGCCAGCACCGTTGGACTGTTTGGGGCCAACGTCCTGACTTTC	CASTVGLFGANVLTF
TRBV4-1	few	TRBD1	TRBJ1-3	TGCGCCAGCAGCCAAGGACAGGGCGCCGGAAACACCATATATTTT	CASSQGQGAGNTIYF
TRBV12-3/TRBV12-4	-	-	TRBJ2-2	TGTGCCAGCACCCCACGGAGGGGCACCGGGGAGCTGTTTTTT	CASTPRRGTGELFF